This TCR beta chain was identified in a study of cytomegalovirus exposure and HLA in healthy donors (dated by TCRdb to 2016 to 2017). Background on the whole study: A later analysis indicated that the 110 or so validation repertoires were generated on the platform also employed for the roughly 650 repertoires of the first cohort. To predict cytomegalovirus infection status, the study brought together high-throughput TCR immunosequencing, statistical association of individual TCRs with disease status, and machine learning. The study aimed to test whether cataloging public T cell receptors could reveal signatures of past pathogen exposure. Besides the first cohort of around 700 subjects, a separate validation cohort made up of over 95 different subjects was used.

The study at large found these results: The classifier was reported to diagnose cytomegalovirus status with high specificity and sensitivity in both the original cohort and the validation cohort. A later analysis had no HLA typing for the validation cohort, so co-occurrence there was scored across all 120 or so repertoires. A later analysis found that TCRs clustered in the first cohort also tended to co-occur in the 120 validation repertoires, with 94% of cluster scores above 0. While some public TCRs were present in many individuals, most TCR sequences turned up only very rarely across donors. In vitro tests confirmed that a few of the cytomegalovirus-associated TCR beta chains recognize cytomegalovirus antigens. In the study, around 160 TCR beta chains were listed as associated with cytomegalovirus. According to the authors, the approach could potentially be generalized to other disease states and immunological phenotypes.

The CDR3 goes from the cysteine to the phenylalanine over 14 residues. Only the CDR3 portion is preserved as DNA: 42 bases, with reading frame beginning at the first base. Trimming takes 1 base off V and 9 bases off J; junction bases not matched to a gene: 3. CDR1 and CDR2 (MGHRA, YSYEKL) derive from the germline V gene. The donors were included in the validation cohort of roughly 120 subjects, a group kept apart from the roughly 700-subject first cohort. As to this clone: It has no known antigen specificity. No base quality values were provided; no much bigger clone lies one nucleotide off.

The library was generated by the immunoSEQ multiplex PCR assay. The original methods were these. A statistical classification framework was built for diagnosing cytomegalovirus status from the catalog of TCR beta chain sequences. TCRdb carries this immuneACCESS record with in-frame sequences only. Its versions omit some clonotypes, under half of them owing to an unresolved V gene in the studies checked, with the rest unexplained. The D gene and trimming were derived from the DNA, and the V and J assignments and clone size from that table. The sample yields fewer than 200,000 clones; approximately 87% were counted once. The top ten constitute roughly 5.8% of the sample.

The sequence was obtained from a woman aged 30 to 39 in good health and CMV-seronegative. The sample taken for sequencing was PBMCs. The chain is made from TRBV4-1 and TRBJ2-2, and 9 bases in between align with TRBD1. DNA sequence: TGCGCCAGCAGCCAAGGGACAGGGGTATGGGAGCTGTTTTTT. Its translation reads: CASSQGTGVWELFF.